This entry lists 21 T cell receptor beta chains sequenced from one sample in a study of blood T cell repertoires in COVID-19. TCRdb's copy holds only in-frame clones and misses some; the assay was immunoSEQ multiplex PCR. The table lists roughly 60,000 clones, around 90% of them singletons, with roughly a tenth in the top ten. The sequenced material came from peripheral blood. These receptor sequences come from a human donor with acute or convalescent COVID-19. The donor label of this sample is uncertain.

The CDR3 nucleotides read TGTGCCATGTTTGCTAGCGGGTCCATCACAGATACGCAGTATTTT. It codes for CAMFASGSITDTQYF. This rearrangement joins TRBV27 to TRBJ2-3; 8 nucleotides line up with TRBD2. The V segment lost 10 bases and the J segment 2 bases; nucleotides outside the gene matches: 11. The CDR3 extends over 15 amino acids. Germline CDR1 MNHEY, CDR2 SMNVEV (reference sequence).

A few counts support this clone. This chain links TRBV4-2 with TRBJ2-2, with TRBD2 matching 9 bases. The CDR3 covers 16 residues. V lost 4 bases and J lost 1; bases outside the gene matches: 4. Germline CDR1 LGHNA, CDR2 YNFKEQ. CDR3 protein: CASSPRTSENTGELFF. CDR3 DNA: TGTGCCAGCAGCCCCCGGACTAGCGAGAACACCGGGGAGCTGTTTTTT.

The CDR3 spells CATLRLLPSGTGELFF. CDR3 DNA sequence: TGTGCCACGCTCCGGTTGCTACCCAGCGGGACCGGGGAGCTGTTTTTT. This chain links TRBV28 with TRBJ2-2; a weak D match, TRBD2 (6 bases). The V and J ends lost 10 bases and 5 bases respectively, with 23 bases between them. The CDR3 contains 16 residues. Germline CDR1 MDHEN, CDR2 SYDVKM.

The rearrangement joins TRBV10-3 to TRBJ1-5; possibly TRBD1 for D (6 bases). CDR3 size: 18 residues. Germline values: CDR1 ENHRY, CDR2 SYGVKD. Trimming removed 2 bases from V and 2 bases from J, with 19 bases in between. CDR3 protein: CAISEQRAGAVRNQPQHF. The CDR3, as DNA: TGTGCCATCAGTGAGCAGCGCGCAGGGGCTGTCCGCAATCAGCCCCAGCATTTT.

The chain couples TRBV14 to TRBJ1-5; TRBD1 matches at 8 bases. The CDR3 extends over 20 amino acids. The V segment lost 5 bases and the J segment 0 bases; nucleotides outside the gene matches: 18. Germline V lookup: CDR1 SGHDN, CDR2 FVKESK. The CDR3 spells CASSYESGQGANYSNQPQHF. The CDR3 DNA is TGTGCCAGCAGCTACGAGTCCGGGCAGGGGGCGAACTATAGCAATCAGCCCCAGCATTTT.

This sequence joins TRBV2 and TRBJ2-2, with D possibly matching TRBD1 (6 bases). The CDR3 spans 18 residues. Germline V gene sequence: CDR1 SNHLY, CDR2 FYNNEI. Trimming took 2 bases from V and 0 from J, leaving 16 bases between them. CDR3 nucleotides: TGTGCCAGCAGTGAACAGGGGACCCCCTCGACGAACACCGGGGAGCTGTTTTTT. It encodes CASSEQGTPSTNTGELFF.

The rearrangement uses TRBV18 and TRBJ2-2; D uncertain. The CDR3 is made up of 12 amino acids. The V and J ends lost 5 bases and 13 bases respectively, with 14 bases between them. Germline V lookup: CDR1 KGHSH, CDR2 LQKENI. The CDR3 spells CASSFTDDVLFF. DNA of the CDR3: TGTGCCAGCTCATTTACAGACGATGTGCTGTTTTTT.

This chain connects TRBV6-5 to TRBJ2-1, with 9 bases lining up with TRBD1. The germline gives CDR1 MNHEY, CDR2 SVGAGI. Trimming at V came to 2 bases and at J to 5 bases, leaving 7 bases not matched to a gene. The CDR3 covers 16 residues. The CDR3 nucleotides read TGTGCCAGCAGTTACGTTAAGACAGGGGGACACAATGAGCAGTTCTTC. This codes for CASSYVKTGGHNEQFF.

V is TRBV10-3 and J is TRBJ2-5; 9 bases match TRBD2. The V gene end was trimmed by 4 bases and the J gene end by 3 bases; junction bases not matched to a gene: 0. The CDR3 covers 13 residues. From germline, CDR1 is ENHRY and CDR2 SYGVKD. The CDR3 loop is CAISGLAEETQYF. The CDR3 DNA reads TGTGCCATCAGTGGACTAGCGGAAGAGACCCAGTACTTC.

The chain recombines TRBV7-6 with TRBJ2-1, with D possibly being TRBD2 (6 bases). Germline V gene sequence: CDR1 SGHVS, CDR2 FNYEAQ. This CDR3 spans 15 amino acids. The V gene lost 1 base and the J gene lost 4 bases, with 11 bases spanning the gap. CDR3 protein: CASSLGTAGYNEQFF. As DNA, the CDR3 is TGTGCCAGCAGCTTAGGTACCGCGGGGTACAATGAGCAGTTCTTC.

The V call is TRBV28, the J call TRBJ2-2; D possibly corresponds to TRBD1 (6 bases). Per the germline V gene, CDR1 is MDHEN and CDR2 is SYDVKM. Deletions cut 5 bases from V and 0 bases from J, with 13 bases between. The CDR3 loop spans 16 amino acids. For the CDR3, the DNA is TGTGCCAGCAGTGGGGGCCGAGGGCCGAACACCGGGGAGCTGTTTTTT. Protein sequence: CASSGGRGPNTGELFF.

The chain recombines TRBV3-1 (or the pseudogene TRBV3-2) with TRBJ2-1; TRBD2 agrees at 7 bases. Germline V gives CDR1 LGHDT, CDR2 YNNKEL (reference sequence). Losses at the gene ends were 3 bases for V and 13 bases for J; bases not matched to a gene: 9. The CDR3 consists of 13 residues. CDR3: CASSQGGAGNQFF. CDR3 nucleotides: TGTGCCAGCAGCCAGGGGGGAGCGGGAAACCAGTTCTTC.

The gene calls are TRBV6-2 or TRBV6-3 and TRBJ2-3; D is undetermined. The V gene lost 11 bases and the J gene lost 1 base, with 16 bases spanning the gap. The V gene's germline CDR1 is MNHEY and CDR2 SVGEGT. The CDR3 sequence is 14 residues long. This chain's CDR3 is CAGSQSGRTDTQYF. CDR3 sequence (DNA): TGTGCCGGAAGCCAAAGTGGGCGCACAGATACGCAGTATTTT.

The rearrangement uses TRBV7-2 and TRBJ2-7; TRBD1 is a possible D gene (5 bases). The CDR3 is made up of 14 amino acids. The germline V gene encodes CDR1 SGHTA and CDR2 FQGNSA. The V end was cut by 5 bases, the J end by 2 bases, with 13 bases between. CDR3 sequence: CASSPRQRPYEQYF. The CDR3 DNA sequence: TGTGCCAGCAGCCCCCGACAGCGACCCTACGAGCAGTACTTC.

The chain uses TRBV28 and TRBJ2-5; the match to TRBD1 covers 8 bases. Germline V gives CDR1 MDHEN, CDR2 SYDVKM. V lost 4 bases, J lost 5 bases, and 12 bases stayed unmatched. This CDR3 is 16 amino acids long. CDR3 coding DNA: TGTGCCAGCAGTTCGATCCGGGACAGGAGTAGGGAGACCCAGTACTTC. It translates to CASSSIRDRSRETQYF.

This chain uses TRBV10-2 with TRBJ1-1; D is unresolved. Germline assignment: CDR1 WSHSY and CDR2 SAAADI. Trimming took 11 bases from V and 4 from J, leaving 14 bases between them. This CDR3 region has 12 residues. The CDR3, as DNA: TGCGCCGGCTCGAGGGATAGCACTGAAGCTTTCTTT. It is translated as CAGSRDSTEAFF.

V is TRBV4-2 and J is TRBJ1-6; D is ambiguous. Germline values: CDR1 LGHNA, CDR2 YNFKEQ. This CDR3 is 15 amino acids long. V was pared by 0 bases and J by 8 bases, with 11 bases between. This chain's CDR3 is CASSQDHSGYSPLHF. In nucleotides, the CDR3 is TGTGCCAGCAGCCAAGATCACTCAGGATATTCACCCCTCCACTTT.

V gene TRBV5-1 combines with J gene TRBJ2-1; the D is unclear. Germline CDR1 SGHRS, CDR2 YFSETQ. This CDR3 contains 13 residues. V shed 1 base and J shed 5 bases, with 7 bases lying between them. CDR3 protein: CASSLSLNNEQFF. DNA for the CDR3: TGCGCCAGCAGCTTGTCCCTAAACAATGAGCAGTTCTTC. Based on the CDR3 plus reference TRBV5-1 and TRBJ2-1, the full variable domain is KAGVTQTPRYLIKTRGQQVTLSCSPISGHRSVSWYQQTPGQGLQFLFEYFSETQRNKGNFPGRFSGRQFSNSRSEMNVSTLELGDSALYLCASSLSLNNEQFFGPGTRLTVL.

Worth noting for this clone: The same CDR3 can be traced to other DNA sequences in this sample. The chain uses TRBV5-1 and TRBJ1-3; the D is unclear. The CDR3 length is 15 residues. In germline, CDR1 is SGHRS, CDR2 YFSETQ. Trimming removed 2 bases at V and 0 bases at J, with 9 bases between. For the CDR3, the DNA is TGCGCCAGCAGCTTATCAGGAAGCTCTGGAAACACCATATATTTT. Translation gives CASSLSGSSGNTIYF.

The genes are TRBV3-1 (or the pseudogene TRBV3-2) and TRBJ2-1; TRBD2 is a possible D gene (6 bases). From germline, CDR1 is LGHDT and CDR2 YNNKEL (reference sequence). CDR3 length: 15 residues. With 4 bases removed from V and 6 bases from J, the gap between germline ends came to 16 bases. The CDR3 nucleotides read TGTGCCAGCAGCCCAATGAGGGACTGGTCCAATGAGCAGTTCTTC. Translation: CASSPMRDWSNEQFF.

In this sample, this clone turned up a few times. The V gene is TRBV2, the J gene TRBJ1-1; D unresolved. The CDR3 contains 13 residues. CDR1 is SNHLY and CDR2 is FYNNEI in the germline V gene. Trimming removed 7 bases at V and 7 bases at J, with 16 bases between. This CDR3 is CASNQYPSGEAFF. CDR3 bases: TGTGCCAGCAATCAATACCCATCAGGTGAAGCTTTCTTT.